Included here is one TCR beta chain sequence, with context. Its antigen is unidentified. Time point given: sample taken at primary tumor resection. Without sorting, whole RNA was sequenced from tumor, nontumor lung or frozen PBMC. The donor population consisted of some 72 patients with untreated, early-stage non-small cell lung cancer. TCRdb re-called the 5' RACE reads through MiXCR, storing one row per CDR3 protein. The top ten hold roughly 6.2% of the sample, which has 89,000 or so distinct CDR3 sequences, 15% to 25% seen once. The data stem from a study of spatial heterogeneity in lung cancer. Study-wide context: Each time, sequencing found more beta-chain sequences than alpha-chain sequences. An average of more than ten raw reads was observed per unique TCR and UMI combination.

The V gene's germline CDR1 is SEHNR and CDR2 FQNEAQ (reference sequence). Trimming took 2 bases from V and 6 from J, leaving 12 bases between them. The CDR3 totals 14 residues. Overall study results and limits: At tumor resection, ubiquitous expanded TCRs were detected in blood more often than later.

This chain uses TRBV7-9 with TRBJ2-3; D might be TRBD2 (5 bases). The sample here was PBMCs, taken at surgery. The receptor's source is a male donor with early-stage non-small cell lung cancer. DNA for the CDR3: TGTGCCAGCAGCTTACAAGCGGCTCGGGATACGCAGTATTTT. It yields the protein CASSLQAARDTQYF. The full variable domain, its missing parts supplied by reference TRBV7-9 and TRBJ2-3, is DTGVSQNPRHKITKRGQNVTFRCDPISEHNRLYWYRQTLGQGPEFLTYFQNEAQLEKSRLLSDRFSAERPKGSFSTLEIQRTEQGDSAMYLCASSLQAARDTQYFGPGTRLTVL.